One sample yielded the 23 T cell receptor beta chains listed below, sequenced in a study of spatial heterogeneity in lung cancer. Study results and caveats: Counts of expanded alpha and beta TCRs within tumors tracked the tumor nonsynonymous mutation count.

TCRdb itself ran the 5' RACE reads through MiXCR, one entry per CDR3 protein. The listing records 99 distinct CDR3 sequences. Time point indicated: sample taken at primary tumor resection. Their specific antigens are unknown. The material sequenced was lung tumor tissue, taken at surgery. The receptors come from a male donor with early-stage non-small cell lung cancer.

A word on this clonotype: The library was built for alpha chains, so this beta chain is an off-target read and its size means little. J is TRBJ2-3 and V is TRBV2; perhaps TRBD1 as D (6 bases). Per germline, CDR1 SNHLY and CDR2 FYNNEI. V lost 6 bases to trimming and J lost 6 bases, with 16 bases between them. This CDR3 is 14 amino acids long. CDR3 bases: TGTGCCAGCAGCGCCACTAGTACAGGGGATACGCAGTATTTT. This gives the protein CASSATSTGDTQYF.

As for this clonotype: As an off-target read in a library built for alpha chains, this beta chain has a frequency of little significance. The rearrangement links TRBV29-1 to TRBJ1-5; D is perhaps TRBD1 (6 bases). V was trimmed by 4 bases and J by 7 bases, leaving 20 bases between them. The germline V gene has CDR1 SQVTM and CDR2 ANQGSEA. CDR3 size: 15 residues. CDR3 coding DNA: TGCAGCGTTGTACCGGGACACGGAGCGGGGCAGCCCCAGCATTTT. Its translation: CSVVPGHGAGQPQHF.

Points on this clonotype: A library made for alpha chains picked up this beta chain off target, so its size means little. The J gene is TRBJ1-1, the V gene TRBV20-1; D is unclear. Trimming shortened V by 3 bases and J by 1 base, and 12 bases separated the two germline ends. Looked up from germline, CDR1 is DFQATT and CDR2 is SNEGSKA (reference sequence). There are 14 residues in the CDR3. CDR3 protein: CSASRRRENTEAFF. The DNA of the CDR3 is TGCAGTGCTAGCAGGCGGAGGGAGAACACTGAAGCTTTCTTT.

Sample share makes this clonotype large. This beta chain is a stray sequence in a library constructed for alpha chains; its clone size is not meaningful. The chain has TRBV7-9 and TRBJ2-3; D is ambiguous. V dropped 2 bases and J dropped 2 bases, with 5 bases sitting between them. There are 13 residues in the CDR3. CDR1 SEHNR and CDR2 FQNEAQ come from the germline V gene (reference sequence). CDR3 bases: TGTGCCAGCAGCTTATCCGCCACAGATACGCAGTATTTT. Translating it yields CASSLSATDTQYF. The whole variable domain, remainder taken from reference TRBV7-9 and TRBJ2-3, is DTGVSQNPRHKITKRGQNVTFRCDPISEHNRLYWYRQTLGQGPEFLTYFQNEAQLEKSRLLSDRFSAERPKGSFSTLEIQRTEQGDSAMYLCASSLSATDTQYFGPGTRLTVL.

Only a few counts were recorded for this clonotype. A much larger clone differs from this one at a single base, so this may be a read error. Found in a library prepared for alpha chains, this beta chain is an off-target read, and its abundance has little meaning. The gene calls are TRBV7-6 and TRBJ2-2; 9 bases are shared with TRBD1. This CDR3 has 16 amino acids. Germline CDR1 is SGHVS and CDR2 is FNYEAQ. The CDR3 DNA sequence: TGTGCCAGCAGCAGAACAGGGGGCTTCGTCACCGGGGAGCGGTTTTTT. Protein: CASSRTGGFVTGERFF.

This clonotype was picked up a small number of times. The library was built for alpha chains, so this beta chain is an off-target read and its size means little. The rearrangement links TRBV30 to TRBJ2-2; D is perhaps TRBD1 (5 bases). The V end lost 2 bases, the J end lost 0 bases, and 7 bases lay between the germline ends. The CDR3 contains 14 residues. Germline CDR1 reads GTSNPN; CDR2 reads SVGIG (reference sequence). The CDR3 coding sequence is TGTGCCTGGAGTAAAGGGGCGAACACCGGGGAGCTGTTTTTT. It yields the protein CAWSKGANTGELFF.

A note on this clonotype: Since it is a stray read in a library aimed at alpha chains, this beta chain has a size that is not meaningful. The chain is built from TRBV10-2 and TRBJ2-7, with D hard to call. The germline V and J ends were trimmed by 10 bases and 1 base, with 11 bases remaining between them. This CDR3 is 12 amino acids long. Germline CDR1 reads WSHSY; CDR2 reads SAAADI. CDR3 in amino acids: CATRTFSYEQYF. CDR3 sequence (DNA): TGCGCCACCCGGACCTTTTCCTACGAGCAGTACTTC.

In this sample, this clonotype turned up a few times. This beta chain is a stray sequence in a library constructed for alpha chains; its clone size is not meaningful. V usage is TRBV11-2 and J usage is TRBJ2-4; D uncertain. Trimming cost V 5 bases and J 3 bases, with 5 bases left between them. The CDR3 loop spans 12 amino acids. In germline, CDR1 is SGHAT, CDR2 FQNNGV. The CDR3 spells CASSVGKNIQYF. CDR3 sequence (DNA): TGTGCCAGCAGCGTTGGCAAAAACATTCAGTACTTC.

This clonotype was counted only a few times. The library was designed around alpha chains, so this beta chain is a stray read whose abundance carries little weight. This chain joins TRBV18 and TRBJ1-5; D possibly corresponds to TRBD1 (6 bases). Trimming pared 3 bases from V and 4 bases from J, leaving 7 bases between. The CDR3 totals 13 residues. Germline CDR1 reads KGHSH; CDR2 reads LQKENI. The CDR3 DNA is TGTGCCAGCTCACCTGGACAGAATCAGCCCCAGCATTTT. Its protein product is CASSPGQNQPQHF.

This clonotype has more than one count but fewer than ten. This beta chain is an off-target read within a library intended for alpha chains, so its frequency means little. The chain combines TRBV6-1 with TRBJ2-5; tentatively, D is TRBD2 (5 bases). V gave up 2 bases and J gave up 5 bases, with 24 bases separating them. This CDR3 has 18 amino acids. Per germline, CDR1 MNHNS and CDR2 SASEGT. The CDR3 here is CASSEQDWLAPPAETQYF. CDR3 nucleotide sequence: TGTGCCAGCAGTGAACAGGATTGGCTAGCACCTCCGGCTGAGACCCAGTACTTC.

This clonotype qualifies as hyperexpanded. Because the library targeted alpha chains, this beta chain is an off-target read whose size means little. The CDR3 nucleotides read TGTGCCAGCAGCTTATTCGGGCGTAAGCAAGAGACCCAGTACTTC. Translation: CASSLFGRKQETQYF. V is TRBV5-4 and J is TRBJ2-5; no reliable D call. Per the germline V gene, CDR1 is SGHNT and CDR2 is YYREEE (reference sequence). The V end was cut by 2 bases, the J end by 2 bases, with 13 bases between. The CDR3 runs to 15 residues. Together with reference TRBV5-4 and TRBJ2-5, the CDR3 gives the full variable domain: ETGVTQSPTHLIKTRGQQVTLRCSSQSGHNTVSWYQQALGQGPQFIFQYYREEENGRGNFPPRFSGLQFPNYSSELNVNALELDDSALYLCASSLFGRKQETQYFGPGTRLLVL.

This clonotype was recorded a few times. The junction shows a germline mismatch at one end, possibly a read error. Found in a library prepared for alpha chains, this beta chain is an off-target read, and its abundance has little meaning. The CDR3: CASSEGGAGAHTHF. In nucleotides, the CDR3 is TGTGCCAGCAGTGAAGGGGGTGCGGGAGCTCACACTCACTTC. This chain links TRBV25-1 with TRBJ2-1; 7 bases map to TRBD2. There are 14 residues in the CDR3. Germline V gene sequence: CDR1 MGHDK, CDR2 SYGVNS.

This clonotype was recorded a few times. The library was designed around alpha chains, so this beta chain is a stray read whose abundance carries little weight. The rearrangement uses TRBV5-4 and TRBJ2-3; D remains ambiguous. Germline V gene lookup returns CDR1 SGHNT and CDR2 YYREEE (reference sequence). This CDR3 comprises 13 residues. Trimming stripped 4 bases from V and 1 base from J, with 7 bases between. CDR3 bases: TGTGCCAGCAGCCTCCCCGGCACAGATACGCAGTATTTT. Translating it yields CASSLPGTDTQYF.

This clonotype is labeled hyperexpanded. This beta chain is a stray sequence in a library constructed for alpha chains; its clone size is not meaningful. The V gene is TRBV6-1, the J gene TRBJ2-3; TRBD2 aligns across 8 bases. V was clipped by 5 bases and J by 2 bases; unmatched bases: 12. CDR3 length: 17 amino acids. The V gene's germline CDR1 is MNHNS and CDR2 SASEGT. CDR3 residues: CASSLRSGSYLTDTQYF. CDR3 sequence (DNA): TGTGCCAGCAGTCTCCGAAGCGGGAGCTATCTCACAGATACGCAGTATTTT.

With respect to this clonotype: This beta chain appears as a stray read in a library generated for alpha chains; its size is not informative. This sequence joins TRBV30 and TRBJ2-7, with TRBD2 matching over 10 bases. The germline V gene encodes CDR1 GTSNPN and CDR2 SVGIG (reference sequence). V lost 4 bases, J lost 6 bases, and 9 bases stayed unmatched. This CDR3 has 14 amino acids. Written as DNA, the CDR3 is TGTGCCTGGACTCCCCTAGCGGGAGTCGCCGAGCAGTACTTC. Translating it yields CAWTPLAGVAEQYF.

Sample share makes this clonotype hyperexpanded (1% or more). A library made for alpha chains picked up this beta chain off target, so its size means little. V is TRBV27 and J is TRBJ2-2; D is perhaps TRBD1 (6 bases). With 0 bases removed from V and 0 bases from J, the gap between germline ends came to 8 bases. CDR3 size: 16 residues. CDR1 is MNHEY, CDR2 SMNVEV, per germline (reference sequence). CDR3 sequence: CASSLSDRPNTGELFF. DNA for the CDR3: TGTGCCAGCAGTTTATCCGACAGGCCGAACACCGGGGAGCTGTTTTTT.

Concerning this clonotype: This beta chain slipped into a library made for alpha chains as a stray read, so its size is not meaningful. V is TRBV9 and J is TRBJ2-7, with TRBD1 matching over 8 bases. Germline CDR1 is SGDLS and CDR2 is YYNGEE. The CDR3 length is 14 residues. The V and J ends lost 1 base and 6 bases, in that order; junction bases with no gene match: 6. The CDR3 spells CASSVQQGATEQYF. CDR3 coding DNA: TGTGCCAGCAGCGTACAGCAGGGGGCCACCGAGCAGTACTTC.

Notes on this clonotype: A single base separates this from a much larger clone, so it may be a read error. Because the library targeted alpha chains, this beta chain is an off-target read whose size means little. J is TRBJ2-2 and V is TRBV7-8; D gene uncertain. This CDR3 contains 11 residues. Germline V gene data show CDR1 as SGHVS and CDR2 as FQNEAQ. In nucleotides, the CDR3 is TGTGCCGGCAGTCAAACCGGGGAGCTGTTTTTT. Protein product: CAGSQTGELFF.

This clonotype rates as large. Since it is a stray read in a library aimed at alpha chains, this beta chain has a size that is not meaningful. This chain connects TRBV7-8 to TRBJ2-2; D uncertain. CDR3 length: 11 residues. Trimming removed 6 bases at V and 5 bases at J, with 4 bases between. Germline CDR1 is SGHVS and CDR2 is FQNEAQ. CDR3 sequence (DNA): TGTGCCAGCAGTCAAACCGGGGAGCTGTTTTTT. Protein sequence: CASSQTGELFF.

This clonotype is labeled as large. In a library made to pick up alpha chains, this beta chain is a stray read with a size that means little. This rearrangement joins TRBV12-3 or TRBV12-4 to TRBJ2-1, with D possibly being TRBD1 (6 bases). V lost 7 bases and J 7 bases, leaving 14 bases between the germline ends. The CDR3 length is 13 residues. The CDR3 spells CASKSTGWNEQFF. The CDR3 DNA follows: TGTGCCAGCAAGAGTACAGGGTGGAATGAGCAGTTCTTC.

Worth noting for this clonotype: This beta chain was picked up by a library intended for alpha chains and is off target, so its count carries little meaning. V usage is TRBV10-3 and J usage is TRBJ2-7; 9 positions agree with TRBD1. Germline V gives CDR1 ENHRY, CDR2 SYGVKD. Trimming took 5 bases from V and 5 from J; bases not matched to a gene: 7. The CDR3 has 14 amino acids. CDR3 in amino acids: CAISLDRGGHEQYF. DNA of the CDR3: TGTGCCATCAGTTTGGACAGGGGAGGCCACGAGCAGTACTTC.

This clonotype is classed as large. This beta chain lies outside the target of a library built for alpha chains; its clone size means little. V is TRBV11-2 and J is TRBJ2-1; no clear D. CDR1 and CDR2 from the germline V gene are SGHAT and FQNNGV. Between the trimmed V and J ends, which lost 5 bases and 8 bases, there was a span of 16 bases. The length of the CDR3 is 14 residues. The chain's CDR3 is CASSPGSRIHEQFF. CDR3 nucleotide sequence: TGTGCCAGCAGCCCGGGTAGCCGCATTCATGAGCAGTTCTTC.

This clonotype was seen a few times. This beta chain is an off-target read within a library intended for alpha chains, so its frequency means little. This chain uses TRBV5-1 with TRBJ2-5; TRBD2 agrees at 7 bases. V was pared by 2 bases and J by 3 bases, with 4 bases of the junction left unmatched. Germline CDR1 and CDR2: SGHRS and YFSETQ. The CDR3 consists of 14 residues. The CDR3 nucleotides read TGCGCCAGCAGCTTTGGGCTAGCGGAAGAGACCCAGTACTTC. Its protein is CASSFGLAEETQYF.